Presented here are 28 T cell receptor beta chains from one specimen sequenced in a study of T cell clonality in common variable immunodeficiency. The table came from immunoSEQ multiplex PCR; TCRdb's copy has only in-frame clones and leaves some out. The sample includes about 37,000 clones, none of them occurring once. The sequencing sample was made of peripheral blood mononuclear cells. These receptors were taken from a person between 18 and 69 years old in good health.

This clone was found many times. The sequenced part of the CDR3 DNA is TGTGCCAGCAGCGTGGACTTAGGGGGATACGAG. Its protein product is CASSVDLGGYE. The full CDR3 sequence reads CASSVDLGGYEQYF. The chain recombines TRBV9 with TRBJ2-7; tentatively, D is TRBD1 (6 bases). The read terminates 3 residues ahead of where the CDR3 ends, so the germline J gene completes it. Germline V gene data show CDR1 as SGDLS and CDR2 as YYNGEE. V lost 2 bases, J lost 4 bases, and 13 bases lay in between. This CDR3 spans 14 amino acids.

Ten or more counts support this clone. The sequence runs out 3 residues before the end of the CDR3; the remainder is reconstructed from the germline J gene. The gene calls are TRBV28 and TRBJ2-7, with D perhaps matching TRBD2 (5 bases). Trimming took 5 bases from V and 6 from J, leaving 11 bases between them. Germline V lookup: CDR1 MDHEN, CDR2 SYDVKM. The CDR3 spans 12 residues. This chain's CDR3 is CASSILAAEQYF. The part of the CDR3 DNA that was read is TGTGCCAGCAGTATCCTAGCTGCCGAG.

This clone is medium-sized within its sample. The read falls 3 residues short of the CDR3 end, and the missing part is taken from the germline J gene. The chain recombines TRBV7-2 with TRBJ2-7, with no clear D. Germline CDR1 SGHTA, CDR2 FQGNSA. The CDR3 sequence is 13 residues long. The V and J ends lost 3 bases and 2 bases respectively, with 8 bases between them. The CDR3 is CASSFNRAYEQYF. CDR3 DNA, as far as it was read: TGTGCCAGCAGCTTTAACAGAGCCTACGAG.

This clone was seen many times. The part of the CDR3 DNA that was read is TGTGCCAGCAGCCACTCAGGGATAAGCAATCAGCCC. The encoded protein is CASSHSGISNQP. The whole CDR3 region reads CASSHSGISNQPQHF. The rearrangement links TRBV12-3 or TRBV12-4 to TRBJ1-5, with D possibly matching TRBD1 (5 bases). The read comes to an end 3 residues before the CDR3 does, leaving the germline J gene to fill in the end. This CDR3 contains 15 residues. Trimming left V 6 bases short and J 1 base short, with 13 bases between.

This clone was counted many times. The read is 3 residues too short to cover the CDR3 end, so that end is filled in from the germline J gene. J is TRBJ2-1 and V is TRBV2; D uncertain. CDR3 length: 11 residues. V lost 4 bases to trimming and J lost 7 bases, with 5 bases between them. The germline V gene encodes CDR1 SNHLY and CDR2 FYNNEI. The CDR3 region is CASSGLNEQFF. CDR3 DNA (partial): TGTGCCAGCAGTGGGCTGAATGAG.

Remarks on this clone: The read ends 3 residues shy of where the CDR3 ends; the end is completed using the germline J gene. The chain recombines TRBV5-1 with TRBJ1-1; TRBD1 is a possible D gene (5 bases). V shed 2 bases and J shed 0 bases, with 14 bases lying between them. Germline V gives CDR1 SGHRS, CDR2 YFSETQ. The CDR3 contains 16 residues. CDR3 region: CASSLAVGGVNTEAFF. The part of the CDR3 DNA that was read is TGCGCCAGCAGCTTAGCGGTTGGGGGGGTGAACACTGAA.

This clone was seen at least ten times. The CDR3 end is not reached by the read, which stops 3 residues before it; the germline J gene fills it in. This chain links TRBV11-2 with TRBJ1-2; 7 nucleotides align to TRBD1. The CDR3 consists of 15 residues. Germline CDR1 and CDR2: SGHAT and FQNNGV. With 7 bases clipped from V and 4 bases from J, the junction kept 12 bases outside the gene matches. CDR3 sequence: CASTNTGAQSYGYTF. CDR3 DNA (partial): TGTGCCAGCACAAACACAGGGGCCCAGAGCTATGGC. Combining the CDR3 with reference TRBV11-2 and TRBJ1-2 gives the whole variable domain EAGVAQSPRYKIIEKRQSVAFWCNPISGHATLYWYQQILGQGPKLLIQFQNNGVVDDSQLPKDRFSAERLKGVDSTLKIQPAKLEDSAVYLCASTNTGAQSYGYTFGSGTRLTVV.

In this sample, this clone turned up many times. CDR3 amino acids: CASGPPPARARADTQYF. CDR3 DNA, as far as it was read: TGTGCTAGTGGTCCGCCCCCCGCCAGGGCTCGCGCAGATACG. V is TRBV12-5 and J is TRBJ2-3, with TRBD1 as a possible D gene (5 bases). Coverage ceases 3 residues before the CDR3 finishes, and the germline J gene fills in the end. The CDR3 contains 17 residues. V lost 5 bases to trimming and J lost 4 bases, with 22 bases between them. Germline V gene lookup returns CDR1 LGHNT and CDR2 FRNRAP.

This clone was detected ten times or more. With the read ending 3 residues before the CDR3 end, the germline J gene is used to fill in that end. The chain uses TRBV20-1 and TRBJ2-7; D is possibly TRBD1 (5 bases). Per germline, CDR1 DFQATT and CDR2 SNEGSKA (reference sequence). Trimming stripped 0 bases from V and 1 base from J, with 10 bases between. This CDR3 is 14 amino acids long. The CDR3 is CSARDWGTSYEQYF. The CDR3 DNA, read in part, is TGCAGTGCTAGAGATTGGGGCACGTCCTACGAG.

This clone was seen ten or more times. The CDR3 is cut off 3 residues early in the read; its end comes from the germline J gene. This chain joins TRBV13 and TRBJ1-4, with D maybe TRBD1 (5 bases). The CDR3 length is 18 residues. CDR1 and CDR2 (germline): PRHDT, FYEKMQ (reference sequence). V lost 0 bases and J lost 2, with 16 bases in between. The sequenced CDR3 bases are TGTGCCAGCAGCTTAGGTTTACAGGAGGGGAGCACTAATGAAAAA. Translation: CASSLGLQEGSTNEK. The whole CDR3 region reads CASSLGLQEGSTNEKLFF.

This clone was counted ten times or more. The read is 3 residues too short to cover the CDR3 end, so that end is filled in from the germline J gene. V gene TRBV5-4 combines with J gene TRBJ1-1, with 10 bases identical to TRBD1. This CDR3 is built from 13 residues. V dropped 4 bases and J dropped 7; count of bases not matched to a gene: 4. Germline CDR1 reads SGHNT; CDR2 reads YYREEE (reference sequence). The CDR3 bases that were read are TGTGCCAGCAGCCGACAGGGGGCGGGTGAA. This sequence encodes CASSRQGAGE. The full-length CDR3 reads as CASSRQGAGEAFF. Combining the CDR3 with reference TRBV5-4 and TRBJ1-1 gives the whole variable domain ETGVTQSPTHLIKTRGQQVTLRCSSQSGHNTVSWYQQALGQGPQFIFQYYREEENGRGNFPPRFSGLQFPNYSSELNVNALELDDSALYLCASSRQGAGEAFFGQGTRLTVV.

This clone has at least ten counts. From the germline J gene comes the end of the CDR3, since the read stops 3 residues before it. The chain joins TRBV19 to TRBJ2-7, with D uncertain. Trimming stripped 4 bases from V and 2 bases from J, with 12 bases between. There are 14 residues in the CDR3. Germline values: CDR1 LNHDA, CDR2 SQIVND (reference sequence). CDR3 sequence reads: CASSTQTPPYEQYF. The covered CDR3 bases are TGTGCCAGTAGTACCCAAACTCCTCCCTACGAG.

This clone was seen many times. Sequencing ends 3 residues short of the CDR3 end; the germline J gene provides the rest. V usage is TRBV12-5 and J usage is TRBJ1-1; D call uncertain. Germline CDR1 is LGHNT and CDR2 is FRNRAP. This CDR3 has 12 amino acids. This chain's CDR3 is CASGLPSLAAFF. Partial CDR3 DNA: TGTGCTAGTGGTTTGCCCTCTTTAGCA.

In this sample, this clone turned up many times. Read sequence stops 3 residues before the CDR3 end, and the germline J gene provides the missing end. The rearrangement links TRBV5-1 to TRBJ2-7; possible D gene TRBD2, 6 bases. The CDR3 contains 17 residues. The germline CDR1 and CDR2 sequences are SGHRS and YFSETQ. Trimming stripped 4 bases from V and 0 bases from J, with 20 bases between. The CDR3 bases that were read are TGCGCCAGCAGCACCCGGGGCGGGGAGGCCCGCTCCTACGAG. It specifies CASSTRGGEARSYE. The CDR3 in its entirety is CASSTRGGEARSYEQYF.

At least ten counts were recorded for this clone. The sequenced part of the CDR3 DNA is TGTGCCTGGAGTGGGGGCGGACTAGCCCTCTACGAG. Protein product: CAWSGGGLALYE. The whole CDR3 sequence reads CAWSGGGLALYEQYF. J is TRBJ2-7 and V is TRBV30; TRBD2 agrees at 8 bases. The read ends 3 residues before the CDR3 terminus; that terminus is restored from the germline J gene. This CDR3 region has 15 residues. Germline loops: CDR1 GTSNPN, CDR2 SVGIG (reference sequence). Trimming cost V 1 base and J 3 bases; bases outside gene matches: 8.

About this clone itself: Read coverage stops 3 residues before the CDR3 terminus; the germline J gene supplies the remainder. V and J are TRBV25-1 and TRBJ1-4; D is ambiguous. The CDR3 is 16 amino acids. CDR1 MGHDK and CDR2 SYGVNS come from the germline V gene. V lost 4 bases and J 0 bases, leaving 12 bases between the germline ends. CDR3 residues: CASSASDLATNEKLFF. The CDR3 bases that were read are TGTGCCAGCAGTGCCAGTGACTTAGCAACTAATGAAAAA.

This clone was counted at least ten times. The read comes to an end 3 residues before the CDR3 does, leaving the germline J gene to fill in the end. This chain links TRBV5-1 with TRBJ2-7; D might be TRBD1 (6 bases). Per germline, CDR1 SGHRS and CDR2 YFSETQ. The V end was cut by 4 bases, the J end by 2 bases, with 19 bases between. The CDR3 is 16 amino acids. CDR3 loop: CASSPIGSGTPYEQYF. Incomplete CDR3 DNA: TGCGCCAGCAGCCCGATAGGCTCCGGGACACCCTACGAG.

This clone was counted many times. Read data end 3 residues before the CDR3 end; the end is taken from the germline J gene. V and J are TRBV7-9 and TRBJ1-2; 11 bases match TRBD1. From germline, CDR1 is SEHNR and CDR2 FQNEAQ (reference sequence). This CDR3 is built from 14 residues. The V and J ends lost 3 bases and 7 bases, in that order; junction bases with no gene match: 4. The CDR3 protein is CASSLDGQGAGYTF. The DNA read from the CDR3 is TGTGCCAGCAGCTTGGACGGACAGGGGGCTGGC.

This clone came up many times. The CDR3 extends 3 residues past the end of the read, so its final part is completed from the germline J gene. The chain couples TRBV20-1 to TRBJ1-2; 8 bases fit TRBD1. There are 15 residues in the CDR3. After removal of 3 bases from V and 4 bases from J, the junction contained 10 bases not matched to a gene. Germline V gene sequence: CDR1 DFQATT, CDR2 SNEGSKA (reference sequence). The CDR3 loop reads CSASASGGYLYGYTF. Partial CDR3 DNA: TGCAGTGCTAGCGCGTCAGGGGGCTACCTCTATGGC.

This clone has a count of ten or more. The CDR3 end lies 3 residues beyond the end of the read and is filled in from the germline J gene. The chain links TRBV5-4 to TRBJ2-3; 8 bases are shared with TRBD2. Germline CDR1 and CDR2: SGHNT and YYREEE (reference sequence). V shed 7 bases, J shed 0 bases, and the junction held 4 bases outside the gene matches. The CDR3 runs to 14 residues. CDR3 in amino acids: CASSSGPSTDTQYF. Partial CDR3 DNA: TGTGCCAGCTCTAGCGGGCCTAGCACAGATACG.

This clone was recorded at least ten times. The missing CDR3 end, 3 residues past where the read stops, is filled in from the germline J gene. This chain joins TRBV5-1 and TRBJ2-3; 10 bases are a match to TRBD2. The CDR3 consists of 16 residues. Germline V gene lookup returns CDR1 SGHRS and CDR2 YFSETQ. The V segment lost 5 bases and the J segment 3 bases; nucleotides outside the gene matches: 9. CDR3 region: CASRLKAGGTTDTQYF. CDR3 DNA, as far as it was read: TGCGCCAGCAGGCTCAAAGCGGGAGGGACGACAGATACG. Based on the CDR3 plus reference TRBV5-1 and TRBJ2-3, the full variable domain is KAGVTQTPRYLIKTRGQQVTLSCSPISGHRSVSWYQQTPGQGLQFLFEYFSETQRNKGNFPGRFSGRQFSNSRSEMNVSTLELGDSALYLCASRLKAGGTTDTQYFGPGTRLTVL.

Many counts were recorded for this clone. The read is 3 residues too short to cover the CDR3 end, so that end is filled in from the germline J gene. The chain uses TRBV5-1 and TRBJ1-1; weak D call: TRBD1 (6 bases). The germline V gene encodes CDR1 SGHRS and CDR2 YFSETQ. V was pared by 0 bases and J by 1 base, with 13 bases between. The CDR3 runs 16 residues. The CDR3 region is CASSLGPGHQNTEAFF. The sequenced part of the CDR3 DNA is TGCGCCAGCAGCTTGGGTCCGGGACACCAGAACACTGAA.

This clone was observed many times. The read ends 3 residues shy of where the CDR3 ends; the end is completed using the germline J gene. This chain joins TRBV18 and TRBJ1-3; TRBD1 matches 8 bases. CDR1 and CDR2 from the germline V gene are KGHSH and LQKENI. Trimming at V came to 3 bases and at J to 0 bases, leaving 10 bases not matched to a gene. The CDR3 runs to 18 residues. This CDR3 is CASSPNWDRSNSGNTIYF. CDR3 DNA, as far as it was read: TGTGCCAGCTCACCGAATTGGGACAGGTCAAACTCTGGAAACACC.

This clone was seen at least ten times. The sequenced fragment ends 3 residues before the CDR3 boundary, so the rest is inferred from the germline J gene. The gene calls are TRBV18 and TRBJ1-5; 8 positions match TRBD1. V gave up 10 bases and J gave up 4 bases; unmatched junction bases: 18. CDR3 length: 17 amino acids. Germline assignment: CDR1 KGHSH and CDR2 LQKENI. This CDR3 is CATPVVRGRVGNQPQHF. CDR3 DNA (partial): TGTGCCACCCCTGTTGTCAGGGGGCGCGTAGGAAATCAGCCC.

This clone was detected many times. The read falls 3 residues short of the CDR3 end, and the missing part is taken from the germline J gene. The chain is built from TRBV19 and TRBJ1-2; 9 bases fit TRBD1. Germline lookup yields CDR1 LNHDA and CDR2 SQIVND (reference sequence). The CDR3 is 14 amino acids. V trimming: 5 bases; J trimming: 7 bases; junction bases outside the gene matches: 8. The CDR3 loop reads CASSFHRGRVGYTF. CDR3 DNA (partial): TGTGCCAGTAGTTTTCACAGGGGGCGCGTTGGC.

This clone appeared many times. The CDR3 bases that were read are TGCAGTGCTAGAGATCCTACAGGTAGTGGC. It yields the protein CSARDPTGSG. The full-length CDR3 reads as CSARDPTGSGYTF. The V call is TRBV20-1, the J call TRBJ1-2; D may be TRBD1 (5 bases). The DNA ends 3 residues before the CDR3 does, and the rest of the CDR3 is filled in from the germline J gene. Germline V gene data show CDR1 as DFQATT and CDR2 as SNEGSKA (reference sequence). CDR3 length: 13 amino acids. V was trimmed by 0 bases and J by 7 bases, leaving 12 bases between them.

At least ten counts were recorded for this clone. This chain's CDR3 is CASSLTETNYGYTF. CDR3 DNA, as far as it was read: TGTGCCAGCAGTTTAACAGAAACTAACTATGGC. The chain combines TRBV12-3 or TRBV12-4 with TRBJ1-2; no definite D call. The read ends 3 residues early relative to the CDR3; the germline J gene fills the gap. The CDR3 has 14 residues. V was shortened by 2 bases and J by 0 bases, with 7 bases between the two germline ends.

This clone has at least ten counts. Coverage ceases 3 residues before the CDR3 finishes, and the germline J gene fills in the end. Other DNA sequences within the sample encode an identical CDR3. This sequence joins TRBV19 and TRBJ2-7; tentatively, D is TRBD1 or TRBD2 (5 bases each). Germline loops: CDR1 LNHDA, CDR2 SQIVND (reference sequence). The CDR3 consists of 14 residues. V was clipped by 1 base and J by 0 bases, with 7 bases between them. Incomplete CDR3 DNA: TGTGCCAGTAGTATAGGAGGGGACTCCTACGAG. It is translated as CASSIGGDSYE. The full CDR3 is CASSIGGDSYEQYF.